These T cell receptor beta chains were read from a single sample in a study of blood T cells in healthy people across ages. TCRdb redid the calling of the 5' RACE reads with MiXCR, one entry per CDR3 protein. The sample shows roughly 800,000 distinct CDR3 sequences, 50% to 65% of them seen only once. Sequenced material: blood. Receptor source: a man at least 80 years old in good health. Each CDR3 is given without its conserved first and last residue. A clone size is listed for some rows: how often the clone was seen (once, few, many), or a class if it is expanded.

clone size: many; CDR3 length: 13; V gene: TRBV20-1; CDR3 protein: SARGELGLGYEQY
clone size: -; CDR3 length: 14; V gene: TRBV7-2; CDR3 protein: ASSLRQGGSTDTQY
clone size: few; CDR3 length: 9; V gene: TRBV29-1; CDR3 protein: SVEHIGYAY
clone size: -; CDR3 length: 13; V gene: TRBV3-1; CDR3 protein: ASSSRARNVNIQY
clone size: once; CDR3 length: 10; V gene: TRBV20-1; CDR3 protein: SAREQGGEQY
clone size: -; CDR3 length: 13; V gene: TRBV3-1; CDR3 protein: ASSQEGMAKNIQY
clone size: -; CDR3 length: 11; V gene: TRBV5-1; CDR3 protein: ASSSSTDSGYI
clone size: -; CDR3 length: 13; V gene: TRBV6-5; CDR3 protein: ASRPDRAFSPEQF
clone size: few; CDR3 length: 11; V gene: TRBV12-3/TRBV12-4; CDR3 protein: ASTDGHNSPLH
clone size: once; CDR3 length: 12; V gene: TRBV7-3; CDR3 protein: ASSQGQLYNEQF
clone size: -; CDR3 length: 13; V gene: TRBV9; CDR3 protein: ASSATGQGFDEQF
clone size: -; CDR3 length: 15; V gene: TRBV6-1; CDR3 protein: ASSEAGWSSYNSPLH
clone size: few; CDR3 length: 12; V gene: TRBV5-1; CDR3 protein: ASSLFPGDYGYT
clone size: -; CDR3 length: 17; V gene: TRBV3-1; CDR3 protein: ASSQEFRLAGTSQETQY
clone size: -; CDR3 length: 14; V gene: TRBV20-1; CDR3 protein: SARDWGAQGNTEAF
clone size: -; CDR3 length: 12; V gene: TRBV10-3; CDR3 protein: AIGTSGNSKEQF
clone size: few; CDR3 length: 12; V gene: TRBV28; CDR3 protein: ASVNYLRSDTQY
clone size: many; CDR3 length: 11; V gene: TRBV29-1; CDR3 protein: SVEGTGGYGYT
clone size: once; CDR3 length: 14; V gene: TRBV6-1; CDR3 protein: ASSEQSRLATDTQY
clone size: -; CDR3 length: 11; V gene: TRBV20-1; CDR3 protein: SAGLGAKDTQY
clone size: few; CDR3 length: 14; V gene: TRBV3-1; CDR3 protein: ASSPKQRGAVDGYT
clone size: few; CDR3 length: 9; V gene: TRBV5-6; CDR3 protein: ASGLDGYAY
clone size: -; CDR3 length: 10; V gene: TRBV11-2; CDR3 protein: ASSLLAGYAY
clone size: -; CDR3 length: 13; V gene: TRBV3-1; CDR3 protein: ASSQDQLRADTQY
clone size: -; CDR3 length: 13; V gene: TRBV20-1; CDR3 protein: SAMPSGLAGNIQY
clone size: -; CDR3 length: 11; V gene: TRBV20-1; CDR3 protein: SAPVLAGLEQF
clone size: -; CDR3 length: 14; V gene: TRBV7-8; CDR3 protein: ASSLEGFRQYNEQF
clone size: -; CDR3 length: 13; V gene: TRBV5-1; CDR3 protein: ASSPTDNSNQPQH
clone size: -; CDR3 length: 15; V gene: TRBV7-9; CDR3 protein: ASSQPSGQLDLYEQY
clone size: -; CDR3 length: 14; V gene: TRBV2; CDR3 protein: ASSERGGGVLHGYT
clone size: -; CDR3 length: 14; V gene: TRBV7-2; CDR3 protein: ASSPTGGQYTGELF
clone size: -; CDR3 length: 13; V gene: TRBV6-5; CDR3 protein: ATRLAGQASYEQY
clone size: -; CDR3 length: 12; V gene: TRBV12-3/TRBV12-4; CDR3 protein: ASSGQGIPLQQF